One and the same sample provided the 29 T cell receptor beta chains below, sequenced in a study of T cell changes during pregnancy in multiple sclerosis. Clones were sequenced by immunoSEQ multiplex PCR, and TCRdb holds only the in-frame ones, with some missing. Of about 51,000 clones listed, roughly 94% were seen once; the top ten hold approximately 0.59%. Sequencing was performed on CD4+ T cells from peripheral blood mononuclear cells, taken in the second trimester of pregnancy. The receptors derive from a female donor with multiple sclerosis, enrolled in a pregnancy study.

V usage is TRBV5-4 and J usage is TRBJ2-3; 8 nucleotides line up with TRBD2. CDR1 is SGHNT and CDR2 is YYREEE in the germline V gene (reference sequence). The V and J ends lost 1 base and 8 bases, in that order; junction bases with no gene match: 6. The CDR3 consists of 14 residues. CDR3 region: CASSLSTSDFTQYF. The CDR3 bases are TGTGCCAGCAGCTTGTCGACTAGCGATTTTACGCAGTATTTT.

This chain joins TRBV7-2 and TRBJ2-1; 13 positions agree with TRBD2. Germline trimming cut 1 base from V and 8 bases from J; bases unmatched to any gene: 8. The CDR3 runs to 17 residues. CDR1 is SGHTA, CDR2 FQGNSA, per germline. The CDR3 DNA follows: TGTGCCAGCAGCTTAGTTAGTACTAGCGGGGGGGCATATGAGCAGTTCTTC. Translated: CASSLVSTSGGAYEQFF.

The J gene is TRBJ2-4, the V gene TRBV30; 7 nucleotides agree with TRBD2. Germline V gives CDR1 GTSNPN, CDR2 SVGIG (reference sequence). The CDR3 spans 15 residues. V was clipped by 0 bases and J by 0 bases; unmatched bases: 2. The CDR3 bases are TGTGCCTGGAGTGTCGGGGGGTTAGCCAAAAACATTCAGTACTTC. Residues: CAWSVGGLAKNIQYF.

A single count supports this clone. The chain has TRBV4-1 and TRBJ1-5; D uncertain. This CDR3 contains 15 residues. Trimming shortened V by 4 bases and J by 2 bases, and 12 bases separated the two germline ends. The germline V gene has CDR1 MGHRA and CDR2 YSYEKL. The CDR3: CASSPFGEGNQPQHF. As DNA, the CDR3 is TGCGCCAGCAGCCCCTTTGGGGAGGGCAATCAGCCCCAGCATTTT.

CDR3 sequence reads: CASSIREVGTGELFF. CDR3 DNA sequence: TGTGCCAGTAGTATTAGAGAGGTGGGCACCGGGGAGCTGTTTTTT. The chain links TRBV19 to TRBJ2-2; no definite D call. The CDR3 runs 15 residues. Germline loops: CDR1 LNHDA, CDR2 SQIVND (reference sequence). V lost 3 bases to trimming and J lost 4 bases, with 12 bases between them.

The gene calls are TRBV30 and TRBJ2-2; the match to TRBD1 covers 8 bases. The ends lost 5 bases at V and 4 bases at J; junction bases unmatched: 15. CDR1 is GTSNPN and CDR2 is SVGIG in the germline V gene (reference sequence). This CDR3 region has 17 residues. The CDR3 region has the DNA TGTGCCTGGGGGGGGACAGGCATCTTCCCCCCCACCGGGGAGCTGTTTTTT. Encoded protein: CAWGGTGIFPPTGELFF.

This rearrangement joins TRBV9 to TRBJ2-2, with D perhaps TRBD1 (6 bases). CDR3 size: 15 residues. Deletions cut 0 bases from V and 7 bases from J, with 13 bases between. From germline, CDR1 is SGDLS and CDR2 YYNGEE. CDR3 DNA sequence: TGTGCCAGCAGCGTAGTTGGAAAAGGGGGCGGGGAGCTGTTTTTT. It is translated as CASSVVGKGGGELFF.

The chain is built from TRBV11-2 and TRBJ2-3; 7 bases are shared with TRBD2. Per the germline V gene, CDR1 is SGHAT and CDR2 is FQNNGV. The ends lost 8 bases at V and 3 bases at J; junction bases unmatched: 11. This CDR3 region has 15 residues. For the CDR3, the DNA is TGTGCCAGCGTCCCGGGGAGGGGCCGAACAGATACGCAGTATTTT. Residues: CASVPGRGRTDTQYF. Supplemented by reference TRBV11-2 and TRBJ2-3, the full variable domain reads EAGVAQSPRYKIIEKRQSVAFWCNPISGHATLYWYQQILGQGPKLLIQFQNNGVVDDSQLPKDRFSAERLKGVDSTLKIQPAKLEDSAVYLCASVPGRGRTDTQYFGPGTRLTVL.

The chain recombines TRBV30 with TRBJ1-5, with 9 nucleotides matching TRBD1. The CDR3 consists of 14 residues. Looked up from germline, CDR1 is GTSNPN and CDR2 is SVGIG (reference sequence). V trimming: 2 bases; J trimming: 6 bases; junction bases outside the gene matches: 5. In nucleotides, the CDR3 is TGTGCCTGGAGTATGGACAGGGGTTCTCAGCCCCAGCATTTT. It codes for CAWSMDRGSQPQHF.

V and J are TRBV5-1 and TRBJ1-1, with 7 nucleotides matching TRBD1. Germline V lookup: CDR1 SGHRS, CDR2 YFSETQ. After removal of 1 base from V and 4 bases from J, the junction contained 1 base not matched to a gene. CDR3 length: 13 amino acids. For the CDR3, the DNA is TGCGCCAGCAGCTTGAACAGGGGCACTGAAGCTTTCTTT. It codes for CASSLNRGTEAFF.

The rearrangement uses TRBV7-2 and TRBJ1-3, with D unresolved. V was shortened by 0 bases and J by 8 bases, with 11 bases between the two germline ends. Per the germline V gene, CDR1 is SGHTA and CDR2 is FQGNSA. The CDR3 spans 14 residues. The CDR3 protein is CASSLAAGFDTIYF. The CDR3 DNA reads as TGTGCCAGCAGCTTAGCGGCTGGTTTCGACACCATATATTTT.

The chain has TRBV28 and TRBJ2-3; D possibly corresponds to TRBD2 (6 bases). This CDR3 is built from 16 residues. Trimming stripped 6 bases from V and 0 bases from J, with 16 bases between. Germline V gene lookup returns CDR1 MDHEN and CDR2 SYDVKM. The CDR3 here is CASRSGRSSSTDTQYF. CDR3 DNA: TGTGCCAGCAGATCGGGGAGGTCTTCTAGCACAGATACGCAGTATTTT.

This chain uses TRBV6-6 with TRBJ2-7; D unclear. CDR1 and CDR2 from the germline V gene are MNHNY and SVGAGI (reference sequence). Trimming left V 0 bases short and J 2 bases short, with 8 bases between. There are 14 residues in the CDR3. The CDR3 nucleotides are TGTGCCAGCAGTTACTCGCCCCAGGCCTACGAGCAGTACTTC. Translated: CASSYSPQAYEQYF.

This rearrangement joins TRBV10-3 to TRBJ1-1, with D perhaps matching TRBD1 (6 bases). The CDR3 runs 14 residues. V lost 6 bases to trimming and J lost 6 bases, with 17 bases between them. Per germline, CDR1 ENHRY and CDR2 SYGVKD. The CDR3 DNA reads TGTGCCATCAGGGACGGCCAAAAGGGGGCTGAAGCTTTCTTT. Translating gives CAIRDGQKGAEAFF.

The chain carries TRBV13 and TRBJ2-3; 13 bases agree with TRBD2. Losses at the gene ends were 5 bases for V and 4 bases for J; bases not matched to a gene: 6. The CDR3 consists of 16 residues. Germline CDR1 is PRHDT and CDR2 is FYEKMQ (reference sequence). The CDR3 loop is CASSLRLAGGADTQYF. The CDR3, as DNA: TGTGCCAGCAGCCTGCGACTAGCGGGAGGAGCAGATACGCAGTATTTT.

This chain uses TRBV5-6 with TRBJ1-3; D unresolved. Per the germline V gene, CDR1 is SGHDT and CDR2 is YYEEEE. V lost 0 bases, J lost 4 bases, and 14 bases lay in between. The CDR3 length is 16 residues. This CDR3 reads CASSLAGSARGNTIYF. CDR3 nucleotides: TGTGCCAGCAGCTTGGCCGGTAGTGCCCGGGGAAACACCATATATTTT.

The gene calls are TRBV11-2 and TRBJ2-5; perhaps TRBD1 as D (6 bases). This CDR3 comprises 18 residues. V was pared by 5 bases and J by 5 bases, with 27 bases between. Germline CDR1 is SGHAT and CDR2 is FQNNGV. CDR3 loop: CASSRLSDSPLQLETQYF. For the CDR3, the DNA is TGTGCCAGCAGCCGCTTGTCGGACAGTCCGTTACAATTGGAGACCCAGTACTTC.

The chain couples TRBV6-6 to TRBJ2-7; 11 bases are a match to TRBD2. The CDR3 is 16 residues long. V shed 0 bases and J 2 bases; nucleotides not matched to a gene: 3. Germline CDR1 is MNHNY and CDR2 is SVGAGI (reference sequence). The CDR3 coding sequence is TGTGCCAGCAGTTACTCGAGACTAGCGGGGACCTACGAGCAGTACTTC. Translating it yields CASSYSRLAGTYEQYF.

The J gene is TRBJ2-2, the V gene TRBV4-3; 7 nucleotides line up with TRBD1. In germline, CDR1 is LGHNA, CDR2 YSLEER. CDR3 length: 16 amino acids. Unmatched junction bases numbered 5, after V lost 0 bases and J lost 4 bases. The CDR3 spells CASSQEQTGTTGELFF. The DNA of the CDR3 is TGCGCCAGCAGCCAAGAGCAGACAGGGACCACCGGGGAGCTGTTTTTT.

CDR3 in DNA: TGTGCCAGCAGCTTAAGTTTAGCGGGGGGACCGAACACCGGGGAGCTGTTTTTT. It is translated as CASSLSLAGGPNTGELFF. The chain uses TRBV7-2 and TRBJ2-2, with 10 nucleotides matching TRBD2. The V gene's germline CDR1 is SGHTA and CDR2 FQGNSA. The CDR3 is 18 amino acids. V gave up 2 bases and J gave up 0 bases; unmatched junction bases: 6.

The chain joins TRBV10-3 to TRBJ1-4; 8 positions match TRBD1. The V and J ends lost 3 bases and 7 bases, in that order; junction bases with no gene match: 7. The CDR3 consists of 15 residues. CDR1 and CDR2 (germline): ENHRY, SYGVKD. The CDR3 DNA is TGTGCCATCAGTGAACAACAGGGGGTAGTTGAAAAACTGTTTTTT. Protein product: CAISEQQGVVEKLFF.

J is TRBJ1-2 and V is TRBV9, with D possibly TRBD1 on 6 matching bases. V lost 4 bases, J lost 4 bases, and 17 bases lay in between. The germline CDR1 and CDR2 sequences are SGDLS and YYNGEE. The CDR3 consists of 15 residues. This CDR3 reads CASSPAPGGAYGYTF. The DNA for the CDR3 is TGTGCCAGCAGCCCAGCCCCGGGGGGGGCCTATGGCTACACCTTC.

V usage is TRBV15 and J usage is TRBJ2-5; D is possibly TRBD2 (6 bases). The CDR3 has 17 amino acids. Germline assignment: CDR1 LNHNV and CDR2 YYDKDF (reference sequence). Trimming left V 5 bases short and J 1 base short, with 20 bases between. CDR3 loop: CATSVLRGGGAQETQYF. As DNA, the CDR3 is TGTGCCACCAGCGTCCTGAGGGGTGGAGGGGCCCAAGAGACCCAGTACTTC.

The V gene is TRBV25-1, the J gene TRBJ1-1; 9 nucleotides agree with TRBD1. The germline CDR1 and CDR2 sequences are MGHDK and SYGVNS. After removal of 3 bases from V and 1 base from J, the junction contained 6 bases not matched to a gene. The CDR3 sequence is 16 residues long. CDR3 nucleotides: TGTGCCAGCAGTGACCCGGGACAGGGCAAGAACACTGAAGCTTTCTTT. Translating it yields CASSDPGQGKNTEAFF.

The CDR3 DNA reads TGTGCCAGCAGTTCCCCGGGATCTAGCTCTGGAAACACCATATATTTT. It translates to CASSSPGSSSGNTIYF. J is TRBJ1-3 and V is TRBV6-5; D ambiguous. The CDR3 consists of 16 residues. V lost 4 bases to trimming and J lost 0 bases, with 13 bases between them. Germline loops: CDR1 MNHEY, CDR2 SVGAGI.

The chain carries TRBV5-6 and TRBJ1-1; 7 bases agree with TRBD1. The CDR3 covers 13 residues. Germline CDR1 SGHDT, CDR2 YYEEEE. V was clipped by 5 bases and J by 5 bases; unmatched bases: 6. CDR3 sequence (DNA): TGTGCCAGCAGACAGGGGCTGGGGACTGAAGCTTTCTTT. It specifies CASRQGLGTEAFF.

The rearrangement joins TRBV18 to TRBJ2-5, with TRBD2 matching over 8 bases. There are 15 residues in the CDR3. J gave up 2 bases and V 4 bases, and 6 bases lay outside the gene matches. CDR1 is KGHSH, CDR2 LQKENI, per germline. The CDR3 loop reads CASSRTGGRQETQYF. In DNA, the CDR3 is TGTGCCAGCTCACGGACGGGGGGGCGTCAAGAGACCCAGTACTTC.

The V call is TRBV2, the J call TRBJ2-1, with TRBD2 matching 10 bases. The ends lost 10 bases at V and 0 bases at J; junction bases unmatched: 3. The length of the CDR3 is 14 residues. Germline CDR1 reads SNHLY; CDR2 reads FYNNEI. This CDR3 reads CAIRTSGSYNEQFF. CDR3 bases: TGTGCCATCCGGACTAGCGGCTCCTACAATGAGCAGTTCTTC.

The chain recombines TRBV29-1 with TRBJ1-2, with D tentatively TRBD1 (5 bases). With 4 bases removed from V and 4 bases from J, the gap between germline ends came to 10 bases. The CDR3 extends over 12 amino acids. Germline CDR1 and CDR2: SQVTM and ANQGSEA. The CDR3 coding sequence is TGCAGCGTTGGGGGGGAGGGCTATGGCTACACCTTC. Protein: CSVGGEGYGYTF.